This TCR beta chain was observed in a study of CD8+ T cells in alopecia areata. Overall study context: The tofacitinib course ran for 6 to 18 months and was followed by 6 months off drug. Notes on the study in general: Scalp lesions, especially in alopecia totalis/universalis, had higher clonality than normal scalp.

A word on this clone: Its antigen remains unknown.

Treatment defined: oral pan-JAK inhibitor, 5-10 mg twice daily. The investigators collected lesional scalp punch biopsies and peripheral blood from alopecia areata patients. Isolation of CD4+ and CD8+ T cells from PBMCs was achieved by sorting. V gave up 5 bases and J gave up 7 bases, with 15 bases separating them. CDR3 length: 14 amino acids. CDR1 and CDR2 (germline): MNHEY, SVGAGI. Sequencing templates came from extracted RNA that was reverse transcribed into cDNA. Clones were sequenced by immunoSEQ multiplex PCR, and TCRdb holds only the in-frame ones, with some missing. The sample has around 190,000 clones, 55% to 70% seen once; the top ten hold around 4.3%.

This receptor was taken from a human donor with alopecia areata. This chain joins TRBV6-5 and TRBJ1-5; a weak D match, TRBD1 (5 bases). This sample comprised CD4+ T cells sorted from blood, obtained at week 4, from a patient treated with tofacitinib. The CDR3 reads CASSPVGGGQPQHF. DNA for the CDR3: TGTGCCAGCAGTCCCGTCGGGGGGGGACAGCCCCAGCATTTT.